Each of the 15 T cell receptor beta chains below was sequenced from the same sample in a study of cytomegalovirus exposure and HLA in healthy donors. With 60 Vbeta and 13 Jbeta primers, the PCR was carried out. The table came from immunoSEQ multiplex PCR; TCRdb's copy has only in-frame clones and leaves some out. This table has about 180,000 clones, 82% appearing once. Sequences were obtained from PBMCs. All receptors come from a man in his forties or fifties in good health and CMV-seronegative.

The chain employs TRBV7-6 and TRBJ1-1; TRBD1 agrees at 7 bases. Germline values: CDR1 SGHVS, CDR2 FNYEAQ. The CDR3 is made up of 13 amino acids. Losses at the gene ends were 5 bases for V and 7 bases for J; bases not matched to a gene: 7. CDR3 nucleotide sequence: TGTGCCAGCAGCAGAACAGGGGATAGTGAAGCTTTCTTT. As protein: CASSRTGDSEAFF.

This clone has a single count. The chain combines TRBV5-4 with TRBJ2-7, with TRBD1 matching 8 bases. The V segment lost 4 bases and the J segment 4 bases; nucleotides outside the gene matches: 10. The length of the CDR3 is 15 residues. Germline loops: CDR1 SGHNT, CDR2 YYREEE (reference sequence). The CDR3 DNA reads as TGTGCCAGCAGCAGGGGACAGGCCGAGGGATACGAGCAGTACTTC. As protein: CASSRGQAEGYEQYF.

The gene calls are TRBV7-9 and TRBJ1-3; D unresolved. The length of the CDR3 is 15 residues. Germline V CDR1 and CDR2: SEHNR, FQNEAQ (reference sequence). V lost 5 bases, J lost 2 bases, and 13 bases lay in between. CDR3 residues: CASSPSDTAGNTIYF. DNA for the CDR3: TGTGCCAGCAGCCCCTCCGATACGGCTGGAAACACCATATATTTT.

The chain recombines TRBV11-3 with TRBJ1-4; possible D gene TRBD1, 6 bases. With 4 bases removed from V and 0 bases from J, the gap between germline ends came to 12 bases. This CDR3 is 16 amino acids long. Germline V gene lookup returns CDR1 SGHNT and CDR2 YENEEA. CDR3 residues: CASSSRDTPTNEKLFF. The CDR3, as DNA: TGTGCCAGCAGCTCCCGGGACACCCCAACTAATGAAAAACTGTTTTTT.

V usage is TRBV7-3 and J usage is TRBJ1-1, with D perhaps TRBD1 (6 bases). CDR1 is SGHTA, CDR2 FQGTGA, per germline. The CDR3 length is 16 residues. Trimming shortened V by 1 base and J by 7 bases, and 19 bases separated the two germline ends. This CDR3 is CASSLNLAGARLEAFF. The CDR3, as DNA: TGTGCCAGCAGCTTAAACCTTGCGGGGGCCCGCCTTGAAGCTTTCTTT.

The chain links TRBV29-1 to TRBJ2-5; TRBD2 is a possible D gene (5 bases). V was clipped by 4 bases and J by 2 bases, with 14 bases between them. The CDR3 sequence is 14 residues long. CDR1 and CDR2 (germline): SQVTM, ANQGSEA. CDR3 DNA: TGCAGCGTTGTCCCCATGGGGAGACAAGAGACCCAGTACTTC. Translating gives CSVVPMGRQETQYF.

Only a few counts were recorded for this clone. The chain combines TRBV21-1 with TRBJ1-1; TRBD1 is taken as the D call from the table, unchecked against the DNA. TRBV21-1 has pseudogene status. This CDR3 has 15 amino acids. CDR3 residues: CASSKGDRVGTEAFF. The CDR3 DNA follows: TGTGCCAGCAGCAAAGGGGACAGGGTTGGCACTGAAGCTTTCTTT.

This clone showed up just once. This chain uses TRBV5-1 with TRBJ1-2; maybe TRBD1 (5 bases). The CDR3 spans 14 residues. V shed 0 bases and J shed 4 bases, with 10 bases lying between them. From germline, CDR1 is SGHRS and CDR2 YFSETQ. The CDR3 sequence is CASSLDGGSYGYTF. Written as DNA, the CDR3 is TGCGCCAGCAGCTTGGACGGGGGATCCTATGGCTACACCTTC.

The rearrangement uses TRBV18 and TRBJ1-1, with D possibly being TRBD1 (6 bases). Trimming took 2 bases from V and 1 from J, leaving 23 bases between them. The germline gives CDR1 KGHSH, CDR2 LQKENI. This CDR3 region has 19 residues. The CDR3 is CASSPNRINRDTGNTEAFF. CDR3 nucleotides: TGTGCCAGCTCACCAAACCGTATCAACAGGGACACGGGGAACACTGAAGCTTTCTTT.

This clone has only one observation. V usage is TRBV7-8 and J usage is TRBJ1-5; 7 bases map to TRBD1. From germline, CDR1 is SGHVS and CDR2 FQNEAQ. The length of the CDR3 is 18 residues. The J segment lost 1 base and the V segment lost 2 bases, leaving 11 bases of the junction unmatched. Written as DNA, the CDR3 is TGTGCCAGCAGCTTACGGCAGACAGGGTATCGGAGCAATCAGCCCCAGCATTTT. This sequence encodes CASSLRQTGYRSNQPQHF.

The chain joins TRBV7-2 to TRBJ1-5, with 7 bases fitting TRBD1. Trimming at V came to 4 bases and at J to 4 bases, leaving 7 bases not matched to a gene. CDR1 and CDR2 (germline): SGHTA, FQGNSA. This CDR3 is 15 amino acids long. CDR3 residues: CASSSGGPGNQPQHF. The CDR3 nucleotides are TGTGCCAGCAGCTCAGGGGGACCTGGAAATCAGCCCCAGCATTTT.

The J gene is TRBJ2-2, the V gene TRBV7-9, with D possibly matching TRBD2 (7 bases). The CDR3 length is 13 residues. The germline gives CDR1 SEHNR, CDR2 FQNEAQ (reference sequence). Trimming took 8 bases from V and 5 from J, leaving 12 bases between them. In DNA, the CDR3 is TGTGCCAGCCCCGAGGGGGGGACCGGGGAGCTGTTTTTT. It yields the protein CASPEGGTGELFF.

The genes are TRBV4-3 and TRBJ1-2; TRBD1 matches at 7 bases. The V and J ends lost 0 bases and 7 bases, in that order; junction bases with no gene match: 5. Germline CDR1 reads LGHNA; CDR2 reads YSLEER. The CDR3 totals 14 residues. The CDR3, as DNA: TGCGCCAGCAGCCAAGATGACAGGGTATCTGGCTACACCTTC. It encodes CASSQDDRVSGYTF.

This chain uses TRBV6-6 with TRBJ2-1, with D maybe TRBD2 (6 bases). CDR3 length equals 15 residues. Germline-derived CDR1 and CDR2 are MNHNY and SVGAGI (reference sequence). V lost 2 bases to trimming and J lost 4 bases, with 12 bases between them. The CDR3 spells CASSYPGLDYNEQFF. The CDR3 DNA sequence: TGTGCCAGCAGTTACCCGGGACTCGATTACAATGAGCAGTTCTTC.

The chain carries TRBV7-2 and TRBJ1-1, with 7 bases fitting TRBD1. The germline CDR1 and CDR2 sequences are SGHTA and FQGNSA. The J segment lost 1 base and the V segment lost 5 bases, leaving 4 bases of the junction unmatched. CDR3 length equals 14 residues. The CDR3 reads CASSTQGGNTEAFF. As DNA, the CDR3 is TGTGCCAGCAGCACCCAGGGGGGGAACACTGAAGCTTTCTTT.